Sequencing of this T cell receptor beta chain was carried out in a study of blood T cell repertoires in COVID-19. Study as a whole: Samples taken during acute and convalescent COVID-19 were collected in the United States, Italy and Spain. The cDNA or gDNA used as material had been derived from T cells, B-cell-depleted T cells, or PBMCs.

From germline, CDR1 is LGHNA and CDR2 YNFKEQ. The germline V and J ends were trimmed by 0 bases and 7 bases, with 18 bases remaining between them. This CDR3 is built from 16 residues. Repertoires were generated with immunoSEQ multiplex PCR, while TCRdb's copy carries only in-frame clones and drops some. The repertoire holds approximately 280,000 clones, roughly 89% seen once, with around 4.4% in the top ten. This chain uses TRBV4-2 with TRBJ1-2; a possible D gene is TRBD1 (5 bases). What was sequenced was peripheral blood. This sequence was found in a man aged 40-49 years with acute or convalescent COVID-19. The CDR3 loop reads CASSQDQVGGTGGYTF. Written as DNA, the CDR3 is TGTGCCAGCAGCCAAGATCAGGTCGGGGGTACCGGTGGCTACACCTTC.